A single sample gave rise to the 30 T cell receptor beta chains below, sequenced in a study of CXCR3-negative and CXCR3-positive naive CD8 T cells. Whole-study results and caveats: More hydrophobic TRB CDR3s were found in CXCR3-positive naive cells than in CXCR3-negative naive cells.

Their antigens are not known. UMI-labeled 5' RACE yielded the TRB cDNA libraries. TCRdb reprocessed the 5' RACE reads and stores each CDR3 protein as one record, lacking DNA. The repertoire table contains about 89,000 distinct CDR3 sequences. Sequenced: naive CXCR3+ CD8+ T cells from blood. Subset defined: CD45RO-CCR7+CD27+CD95- naive CD8+ T cells expressing CXCR3 (TNR3+). These receptor sequences come from a human donor in good health. Some clones in this sample may be carry-over from other donors' samples.

J is TRBJ2-1 and V is TRBV5-1. The CDR3 is 15 amino acids. From germline, CDR1 is SGHRS and CDR2 YFSETQ. CDR3 in amino acids: CASSLVFPDYNEQFF. The whole variable domain, remainder taken from reference TRBV5-1 and TRBJ2-1, is KAGVTQTPRYLIKTRGQQVTLSCSPISGHRSVSWYQQTPGQGLQFLFEYFSETQRNKGNFPGRFSGRQFSNSRSEMNVSTLELGDSALYLCASSLVFPDYNEQFFGPGTRLTVL.

The rearrangement joins TRBV28 to TRBJ2-7; the TRBD1 assignment by TCRdb is unverifiable without DNA. Germline loops: CDR1 MDHEN, CDR2 SYDVKM. The CDR3 runs to 14 residues. This CDR3 is CASKAGPPSYEQYF. Complete variable domain (other parts from reference TRBV28 and TRBJ2-7): DVKVTQSSRYLVKRTGEKVFLECVQDMDHENMFWYRQDPGLGLRLIYFSYDVKMKEKGDIPEGYSVSREKKERFSLILESASTNQTSMYLCASKAGPPSYEQYFGPGTRLTVT.

This chain joins TRBV7-9 and TRBJ2-7; checking the TCRdb D call of TRBD2 is not possible without DNA. The CDR3 extends over 16 amino acids. Germline CDR1 is SEHNR and CDR2 is FQNEAQ (reference sequence). The CDR3 spells CASSFQTSVSSYEQYF.

J is TRBJ2-1 and V is TRBV11-2. CDR1 is SGHAT and CDR2 is FQNNGV in the germline V gene. The CDR3 is 11 amino acids. The CDR3: CASNSYNEQFF.

The rearrangement links TRBV4-1 to TRBJ2-1; lacking DNA, the TRBD1 call made by TCRdb goes unchecked. The germline V gene encodes CDR1 MGHRA and CDR2 YSYEKL. This CDR3 is built from 15 residues. CDR3 sequence: CASDTDGDPGNEQFF.

The chain links TRBV12-3 or TRBV12-4 to TRBJ1-5; TCRdb's D call, TRBD1, is unchecked because there is no DNA. The CDR3 contains 13 residues. CDR3 protein: CASSSTGRNPQHF.

The chain joins TRBV6-5 to TRBJ2-7; the TCRdb call, TRBD1, lacks DNA for checking. The CDR3 extends over 13 amino acids. Germline CDR1 reads MNHEY; CDR2 reads SVGAGI. CDR3 loop: CASSYSDRVEQYF.

The chain recombines TRBV28 with TRBJ2-5; TCRdb's assignment of TRBD2 cannot be checked, as there is no DNA. Germline-derived CDR1 and CDR2 are MDHEN and SYDVKM. The length of the CDR3 is 14 residues. CDR3 loop: CASSIPGGGETQYF.

This chain connects TRBV5-5 to TRBJ2-7; the D call from TCRdb, TRBD1, cannot be confirmed without DNA. Germline lookup yields CDR1 SGHKS and CDR2 YYEKEE (reference sequence). The CDR3 sequence is 15 residues long. The CDR3 protein is CASSRGQGAGYEQYF. Full variable domain (rest looked up from reference TRBV5-5 and TRBJ2-7): DAGVTQSPTHLIKTRGQQVTLRCSPISGHKSVSWYQQVLGQGPQFIFQYYEKEERGRGNFPDRFSARQFPNYSSELNVNALLLGDSALYLCASSRGQGAGYEQYFGPGTRLTVT.

The chain combines TRBV6-5 with TRBJ2-1. The length of the CDR3 is 15 residues. The germline V gene has CDR1 MNHEY and CDR2 SVGAGI. The CDR3 loop is CASSLLMGLYNEQFF.

The chain employs TRBV7-2 and TRBJ2-7; there is no DNA to check the TCRdb D call of TRBD2. The V gene's germline CDR1 is SGHTA and CDR2 FQGNSA. CDR3 length: 16 amino acids. CDR3 loop: CASSLDSLQGSYEQYF.

The gene calls are TRBV5-1 and TRBJ2-7; TCRdb names TRBD1, which stays unverified in the absence of DNA. Germline loops: CDR1 SGHRS, CDR2 YFSETQ. The CDR3 runs to 16 residues. The CDR3 sequence is CASSLASTGVPGEQYF.

The genes are TRBV7-9 and TRBJ2-3; no DNA is available, so the TRBD1 call from TCRdb remains unchecked. The length of the CDR3 is 13 residues. The germline CDR1 and CDR2 sequences are SEHNR and FQNEAQ (reference sequence). CDR3: CASRQKGPDTQYF.

This chain links TRBV21-1 with TRBJ2-1; TCRdb outputs TRBD1, but without DNA this stays unchecked. TRBV21-1 is an annotated pseudogene. This CDR3 is built from 13 residues. The CDR3 spells CASSPGRYNEQFF.

The chain combines TRBV6-2 or TRBV6-3 with TRBJ2-5; there is no DNA to check the TCRdb D call of TRBD2. The CDR3 is 12 amino acids. Per the germline V gene, CDR1 is MNHEY and CDR2 is SVGEGT. The CDR3 is CASEGSGETQYF.

V gene TRBV24-1 combines with J gene TRBJ2-1; absent DNA, TCRdb's TRBD1 call cannot be checked. The CDR3 consists of 16 residues. The germline CDR1 and CDR2 sequences are KGHDR and SFDVKD. The CDR3 protein is CATSDFPGVRDNEQFF.

The chain carries TRBV7-9 and TRBJ2-1; no DNA is available, so the TRBD2 call from TCRdb remains unchecked. The germline V gene encodes CDR1 SEHNR and CDR2 FQNEAQ (reference sequence). The length of the CDR3 is 15 residues. CDR3: CASSPLAGGRNEQFF.

The CDR3 is CASSFAREDPRLILGEDPEAFF. The chain uses TRBV5-1 and TRBJ1-1. The CDR3 sequence is 22 residues long. Per germline, CDR1 SGHRS and CDR2 YFSETQ.

This sequence joins TRBV15 and TRBJ2-5; there is no DNA to check the TCRdb D call of TRBD2. There are 16 residues in the CDR3. The germline CDR1 and CDR2 sequences are LNHNV and YYDKDF (reference sequence). The CDR3 reads CATSTGRPSGRETQYF.

The rearrangement uses TRBV20-1 and TRBJ2-7; the D call from TCRdb, TRBD1, cannot be confirmed without DNA. CDR1 is DFQATT and CDR2 is SNEGSKA in the germline V gene (reference sequence). This CDR3 spans 12 amino acids. CDR3 sequence reads: CSGRRTYYEQYF.

The rearrangement joins TRBV6-2 or TRBV6-3 to TRBJ2-1; the D gene TCRdb calls, TRBD2, cannot be checked with no DNA. Germline assignment: CDR1 MNHEY and CDR2 SVGEGT. The CDR3 length is 13 residues. The chain's CDR3 is CASSPGLRGEQFF.

The CDR3 spells CASSLGREADTQYF. The genes are TRBV7-3 and TRBJ2-3; TCRdb picks TRBD2, but there is no DNA to check that call. Germline CDR1 is SGHTA and CDR2 is FQGTGA. The CDR3 sequence is 14 residues long. Looking up the rest from reference TRBV7-3 and TRBJ2-3 gives the full variable domain: GAGVSQTPSNKVTEKGKYVELRCDPISGHTALYWYRQSLGQGPEFLIYFQGTGAADDSGLPNDRFFAVRPEGSVSTLKIQRTERGDSAVYLCASSLGREADTQYFGPGTRLTVL.

This chain links TRBV5-5 with TRBJ2-5; with no DNA, the TCRdb D assignment of TRBD1 cannot be verified. From germline, CDR1 is SGHKS and CDR2 YYEKEE (reference sequence). The CDR3 is made up of 15 amino acids. The CDR3 protein is CASSLGGALQETQYF.

The gene calls are TRBV13 and TRBJ1-6. Germline V gene sequence: CDR1 PRHDT, CDR2 FYEKMQ (reference sequence). The CDR3 extends over 14 amino acids. The CDR3 loop reads CASSLGQDNSPLHF.

The chain employs TRBV28 and TRBJ2-1; TCRdb outputs TRBD1, but without DNA this stays unchecked. From germline, CDR1 is MDHEN and CDR2 SYDVKM. The CDR3 covers 15 residues. CDR3 loop: CASSGRGVSYNEQFF.

The chain couples TRBV28 to TRBJ2-7; no DNA is available, so the TRBD1 call from TCRdb remains unchecked. This CDR3 is 16 amino acids long. CDR1 is MDHEN, CDR2 SYDVKM, per germline. CDR3 protein: CASSLWGAGDKGEQYF.

The V and J genes are TRBV28 and TRBJ2-7. CDR3 length: 12 residues. The V gene's germline CDR1 is MDHEN and CDR2 SYDVKM. The CDR3 loop reads CASSPINVEQYF.

J is TRBJ2-7 and V is TRBV20-1; TCRdb's D call of TRBD1 is untestable without DNA. There are 13 residues in the CDR3. CDR1 is DFQATT, CDR2 SNEGSKA, per germline (reference sequence). CDR3 residues: CSADRGSTYEQYF.

This sequence joins TRBV28 and TRBJ2-7; no DNA is available, so the TRBD1 call from TCRdb remains unchecked. The CDR3 has 13 amino acids. Germline V gene lookup returns CDR1 MDHEN and CDR2 SYDVKM. CDR3 loop: CASSLGTGGEQYF.

This CDR3 is CASSQEGRAKPQHF. This chain uses TRBV4-1 with TRBJ1-5; lacking DNA, the TRBD1 call made by TCRdb goes unchecked. Looked up from germline, CDR1 is MGHRA and CDR2 is YSYEKL. The CDR3 loop spans 14 amino acids.